The rows below give T cell receptor beta chains drawn from one sample of a study of blood T cell repertoires in COVID-19. Sequenced by immunoSEQ multiplex PCR; TCRdb stores in-frame clones only, minus some. The sample shows around 390,000 clones, about 87% of them seen only once. Input material: PBMCs or T cells enriched from blood (not recorded which). These receptors were obtained from a woman in her 50s who had recovered from COVID-19. The CDR3 runs from the conserved cysteine through the conserved F or W. The D gene is left open where the match is weak. The size entry is marked missing in some rows and otherwise reads once, few, many or a size class.

abundance: NA
d_gene: NA
j_gene: TRBJ2-5
v_gene: TRBV2
CDR3nt: TGTGCCAGCGGAGGAGAACAGCCTAAAGAGACCCAGTACTTC
CDR3aa: CASGGEQPKETQYF

abundance: few
d_gene: NA
j_gene: TRBJ2-3
v_gene: TRBV3-1/TRBV3-2
CDR3nt: TGTGCCAGCAGTCGGGGGATCACAGATACGCAGTATTTT
CDR3aa: CASSRGITDTQYF

abundance: NA
d_gene: TRBD1
j_gene: TRBJ1-1
v_gene: TRBV2
CDR3nt: TGTGCCAGCAGGGGACAGGGAGGGGCGGGCACTGAAGCTTTCTTT
CDR3aa: CASRGQGGAGTEAFF

abundance: NA
d_gene: NA
j_gene: TRBJ1-6
v_gene: TRBV6-2/TRBV6-3
CDR3nt: TGTGCCAGCAGTTACTCGAGTGGTACTTCACCCCTCCACTTT
CDR3aa: CASSYSSGTSPLHF

abundance: NA
d_gene: NA
j_gene: TRBJ1-1
v_gene: TRBV4-1
CDR3nt: TGCGCCAGCAGCCAGGACAGTGGAGAAATGGGCACTGAAGCTTTCTTT
CDR3aa: CASSQDSGEMGTEAFF

abundance: NA
d_gene: NA
j_gene: TRBJ1-2
v_gene: TRBV28
CDR3nt: TGTGCCAGCACGCAGGCCAGCTATGGCTACACCTTC
CDR3aa: CASTQASYGYTF

abundance: NA
d_gene: TRBD2
j_gene: TRBJ2-1
v_gene: TRBV15
CDR3nt: TGTGCCACCAGGGCGGGGGGAGGAACCTACTACAATGAGCAGTTCTTC
CDR3aa: CATRAGGGTYYNEQFF

abundance: NA
d_gene: NA
j_gene: TRBJ1-2
v_gene: TRBV21-1
CDR3nt: TGTGCCAGCAGCAGCGGGGACAGGGTGCAGGGCTACACCTTC
CDR3aa: CASSSGDRVQGYTF

abundance: NA
d_gene: NA
j_gene: TRBJ2-5
v_gene: TRBV7-2
CDR3nt: TGTGCCAGCAGCTTGGGCAGGCAAGAGACCCAGTACTTC
CDR3aa: CASSLGRQETQYF

abundance: NA
d_gene: NA
j_gene: TRBJ1-2
v_gene: TRBV9
CDR3nt: TGTGCCAGCAGCGTAGGGCAGGGGCACGGATTGATCTATGGCTACACCTTC
CDR3aa: CASSVGQGHGLIYGYTF

abundance: NA
d_gene: TRBD2
j_gene: TRBJ2-1
v_gene: TRBV27
CDR3nt: TGTGCCAGCAGTCCGCCATTGCGGGGGGGCCGAGAGCAGTTCTTC
CDR3aa: CASSPPLRGGREQFF

abundance: NA
d_gene: NA
j_gene: TRBJ1-2
v_gene: TRBV15
CDR3nt: TGTGCCACCAGCAATGCGGCTCATTCTAACTATGGCTACACCTTC
CDR3aa: CATSNAAHSNYGYTF

abundance: NA
d_gene: TRBD1
j_gene: TRBJ1-2
v_gene: TRBV12-3/TRBV12-4
CDR3nt: TGTGCCAGCAGTCGGACAGGGGTAGCTGGCTACACCTTC
CDR3aa: CASSRTGVAGYTF

abundance: NA
d_gene: NA
j_gene: TRBJ1-2
v_gene: TRBV5-1
CDR3nt: TGCGCCAGTCGACCGGGACACGAGATTCCCTCGGGACCCAACTTC
CDR3aa: CASRPGHEIPSGPNF

abundance: few
d_gene: NA
j_gene: TRBJ1-6
v_gene: TRBV7-9
CDR3nt: TGTGCCAGCAGCCGAGACAGGATACCGAATAATTCACCCCTCCACTTT
CDR3aa: CASSRDRIPNNSPLHF

abundance: NA
d_gene: NA
j_gene: TRBJ2-7
v_gene: TRBV12-3/TRBV12-4
CDR3nt: TGTGCCAGCAGTTACAGGGTCGACGAGCAGTACTTC
CDR3aa: CASSYRVDEQYF

abundance: NA
d_gene: NA
j_gene: TRBJ2-1
v_gene: TRBV5-1
CDR3nt: TGCGCCAGCAGCTTGATAGGGGTTGACTACAATGAGCAGTTCTTC
CDR3aa: CASSLIGVDYNEQFF

abundance: NA
d_gene: NA
j_gene: TRBJ2-5
v_gene: TRBV28
CDR3nt: TGTGCCAGCAGTACGTGGACAAAAGAGACCCAGTACTTC
CDR3aa: CASSTWTKETQYF

abundance: NA
d_gene: NA
j_gene: TRBJ2-1
v_gene: TRBV3-1/TRBV3-2
CDR3nt: TGTGCCAGCAGCCAAAGTCTAGCGATAAATGAGCAGTTCTTC
CDR3aa: CASSQSLAINEQFF

abundance: NA
d_gene: TRBD1
j_gene: TRBJ2-7
v_gene: TRBV7-9
CDR3nt: TGTGCCAGCAGCTTCACAGGGGAAAGGGAGCAGTACTTC
CDR3aa: CASSFTGEREQYF

abundance: NA
d_gene: NA
j_gene: TRBJ1-1
v_gene: TRBV19
CDR3nt: TGTGCCAGCAAAGTGACCGGGACATCTACCCAGAACACTGAAGCTTTCTTT
CDR3aa: CASKVTGTSTQNTEAFF

abundance: once
d_gene: NA
j_gene: TRBJ2-5
v_gene: TRBV15
CDR3nt: TGTGCCACCAGCAGAGATAGTTCCGAGACCCAGTACTTC
CDR3aa: CATSRDSSETQYF

abundance: NA
d_gene: TRBD1
j_gene: TRBJ1-5
v_gene: TRBV10-3
CDR3nt: TGTGCCATCAGCTACAGGGGGGGCAATCAGCCCCAGCATTTT
CDR3aa: CAISYRGGNQPQHF

abundance: NA
d_gene: TRBD1
j_gene: TRBJ2-7
v_gene: TRBV25-1
CDR3nt: TGTGCCAGCAGGACAGGGAAGCACTACGAGCAGTACTTC
CDR3aa: CASRTGKHYEQYF

abundance: NA
d_gene: NA
j_gene: TRBJ1-4
v_gene: TRBV5-1
CDR3nt: TGCGCCAGCAGCGAGCTTACAGGGAATAATGAAAAACTGTTTTTT
CDR3aa: CASSELTGNNEKLFF

abundance: once
d_gene: NA
j_gene: TRBJ2-3
v_gene: TRBV7-2
CDR3nt: TGTGCCAGCAGCTTATTCAATACAGATACGCAGTATTTT
CDR3aa: CASSLFNTDTQYF

abundance: NA
d_gene: TRBD1
j_gene: TRBJ2-1
v_gene: TRBV5-1
CDR3nt: TGCGCCAGCCTTACAGGGGTCCTAGGCGATGAGCAGTTCTTC
CDR3aa: CASLTGVLGDEQFF

abundance: NA
d_gene: TRBD1
j_gene: TRBJ1-5
v_gene: TRBV5-4
CDR3nt: TGTGCCAGCAGCCCAGGGGGGACCCCAGCTCAGCCCCAGCATTTT
CDR3aa: CASSPGGTPAQPQHF

abundance: many
d_gene: NA
j_gene: TRBJ2-2
v_gene: TRBV11-3
CDR3nt: TGTGCCAGCAGCTCCCGAACGGAGCCCGGGGAGCTGTTTTTT
CDR3aa: CASSSRTEPGELFF

abundance: NA
d_gene: TRBD2
j_gene: TRBJ2-5
v_gene: TRBV7-6
CDR3nt: TGTGCCAGCAGCTTGGGGGGAGGGATGGACCCCTTCCTAGAGACCCAGTACTTC
CDR3aa: CASSLGGGMDPFLETQYF

abundance: NA
d_gene: NA
j_gene: TRBJ1-3
v_gene: TRBV30
CDR3nt: TGTGCCGGCTGGGCCACCTCTGGAAACACCATATATTTT
CDR3aa: CAGWATSGNTIYF

abundance: NA
d_gene: TRBD2
j_gene: TRBJ2-1
v_gene: TRBV4-2
CDR3nt: TGTGCCAGCAGCCAAGAGGAACTAGCGGGGGGGGTGAATGAGCAGTTCTTC
CDR3aa: CASSQEELAGGVNEQFF

abundance: once
d_gene: NA
j_gene: TRBJ2-3
v_gene: TRBV6-5
CDR3nt: TGTGCCAGCAGTTACCAGGGCGATACGCAGTATTTT
CDR3aa: CASSYQGDTQYF

abundance: NA
d_gene: NA
j_gene: TRBJ1-2
v_gene: TRBV7-2
CDR3nt: TGTGCCAGCAGCTCCAGCGGACAGCGCTATGGCTACACCTTC
CDR3aa: CASSSSGQRYGYTF

abundance: NA
d_gene: TRBD1
j_gene: TRBJ2-7
v_gene: TRBV30
CDR3nt: TGTGCCTGCCACAGGGGCTCCTACGAGCAGTACTTC
CDR3aa: CACHRGSYEQYF

abundance: NA
d_gene: NA
j_gene: TRBJ1-1
v_gene: TRBV30
CDR3nt: TGTGCCTGGAGTGGGGGGGGCAGTACTGAAGCTTTCTTT
CDR3aa: CAWSGGGSTEAFF

abundance: NA
d_gene: NA
j_gene: TRBJ1-4
v_gene: TRBV4-3
CDR3nt: TGCGCCAGCAGCCAAGATCTGAGGGATCGGGATGAAAAACTGTTTTTT
CDR3aa: CASSQDLRDRDEKLFF

abundance: few
d_gene: NA
j_gene: TRBJ1-1
v_gene: TRBV27
CDR3nt: TGTGCCAGCAGTCCCAGGGGAAGCACTGAAGCTTTCTTT
CDR3aa: CASSPRGSTEAFF

abundance: NA
d_gene: TRBD2
j_gene: TRBJ2-1
v_gene: TRBV4-1
CDR3nt: TGCGCCAGCAGCCCCGGACTAGCGCTCAGCTCCTACAATGAGCAGTTCTTC
CDR3aa: CASSPGLALSSYNEQFF

abundance: once
d_gene: TRBD1
j_gene: TRBJ2-6
v_gene: TRBV30
CDR3nt: TGTGCCTGGAGCACAGGACAGGGGATTTCTGGGGCCAACGTCCTGACTTTC
CDR3aa: CAWSTGQGISGANVLTF

abundance: few
d_gene: TRBD1
j_gene: TRBJ1-2
v_gene: TRBV3-1/TRBV3-2
CDR3nt: TGTGCCAGCAGCCAAGTCGGGACAGGCCGTAACTATGGCTACACCTTC
CDR3aa: CASSQVGTGRNYGYTF

abundance: once
d_gene: TRBD1
j_gene: TRBJ2-7
v_gene: TRBV29-1
CDR3nt: TGCAGCGTTCTCTCACAGGGGAGAACCTACGAGCAGTACTTC
CDR3aa: CSVLSQGRTYEQYF

abundance: NA
d_gene: NA
j_gene: TRBJ1-2
v_gene: TRBV6-4
CDR3nt: TGTGCCAGCAGTGACTCGAGGGCGGGGAACTATGGCTACACCTTC
CDR3aa: CASSDSRAGNYGYTF

abundance: NA
d_gene: NA
j_gene: TRBJ1-5
v_gene: TRBV28
CDR3nt: TGTGCCAGCAGTCCCTTGGCAGGTCCCCAGCATTTT
CDR3aa: CASSPLAGPQHF

abundance: few
d_gene: NA
j_gene: TRBJ1-2
v_gene: TRBV6-1
CDR3nt: TGTGCCAGCAGTGAAGCGGGAGGTAACTATGGCTACACCTTC
CDR3aa: CASSEAGGNYGYTF

abundance: NA
d_gene: NA
j_gene: TRBJ1-1
v_gene: TRBV7-8
CDR3nt: TGTGCCAGCAGCACCGCGGGGGCCCCCCCGGTGACTGAAGCTTTCTTT
CDR3aa: CASSTAGAPPVTEAFF

abundance: NA
d_gene: NA
j_gene: TRBJ2-7
v_gene: TRBV9
CDR3nt: TGTGCCAGCAGCGCCCGGGACAACTACGAGCAGTACTTC
CDR3aa: CASSARDNYEQYF

abundance: NA
d_gene: NA
j_gene: TRBJ2-7
v_gene: TRBV27
CDR3nt: TGTGCCAGCAGTTCCCTCGACAGCTACGAGCAGTACTTC
CDR3aa: CASSSLDSYEQYF

abundance: NA
d_gene: NA
j_gene: TRBJ1-1
v_gene: TRBV28
CDR3nt: TGTGCCAGCAGTCACCGGGAGAAGACTGAAGCTTTCTTT
CDR3aa: CASSHREKTEAFF

abundance: NA
d_gene: NA
j_gene: TRBJ1-6
v_gene: TRBV30
CDR3nt: TGTGCCAGTCAGGCGAAGCATAATTCACCCCTCCACTTT
CDR3aa: CASQAKHNSPLHF

abundance: NA
d_gene: NA
j_gene: TRBJ2-7
v_gene: TRBV3-1/TRBV3-2
CDR3nt: TGTGCCAGCAGCCACCTTTACAGGTATAGCTCCTACGAGCAGTACTTC
CDR3aa: CASSHLYRYSSYEQYF

abundance: few
d_gene: TRBD1
j_gene: TRBJ1-1
v_gene: TRBV19
CDR3nt: TGTGCCAGTCGCAGGGGGAAGAACACTGAAGCTTTCTTT
CDR3aa: CASRRGKNTEAFF

abundance: NA
d_gene: TRBD2
j_gene: TRBJ2-1
v_gene: TRBV6-1
CDR3nt: TGTGCCAGCAGTGAAGCGGTCCGGGGACTACCCCGCTACAATGAGCAGTTCTTC
CDR3aa: CASSEAVRGLPRYNEQFF

abundance: NA
d_gene: NA
j_gene: TRBJ2-1
v_gene: TRBV4-3
CDR3nt: TGCGCCAGCAGCTCACAACAGAGCTCCTACAATGAGCAGTTCTTC
CDR3aa: CASSSQQSSYNEQFF

abundance: NA
d_gene: NA
j_gene: TRBJ1-1
v_gene: TRBV6-5
CDR3nt: TGTGCCAGCATGCGGAGGAACACTGAAGCTTTCTTT
CDR3aa: CASMRRNTEAFF

abundance: NA
d_gene: NA
j_gene: TRBJ2-4
v_gene: TRBV7-2
CDR3nt: TGTGCCAGCAGCTTAGGAAACGGGGGGCGGGACATTCAGTACTTC
CDR3aa: CASSLGNGGRDIQYF

abundance: NA
d_gene: NA
j_gene: TRBJ1-5
v_gene: TRBV30
CDR3nt: TGTGCCTGGAGTGTACGGAGCAATCAGCCCCAGCATTTT
CDR3aa: CAWSVRSNQPQHF

abundance: NA
d_gene: NA
j_gene: TRBJ1-5
v_gene: TRBV6-5
CDR3nt: TGTGCCAGCACGAAACAAGGGGGTATCTGGCAGCCCCAGCATTTT
CDR3aa: CASTKQGGIWQPQHF

abundance: NA
d_gene: NA
j_gene: TRBJ2-1
v_gene: TRBV6-2/TRBV6-3
CDR3nt: TGTGCCAGCAGTTACATGGCCACAGGGTGGGTCGAGCAGTTCTTC
CDR3aa: CASSYMATGWVEQFF